These 16 T cell receptor beta chains share one sample of origin, sequenced in a study of T cells after yellow fever vaccination. TCRdb fed the 5' RACE reads into MiXCR, producing one record per CDR3 protein. The table lists approximately 150,000 distinct CDR3 sequences, about 6% of them singletons, with roughly 3% in the top ten. Sequenced material: CD4+ T cells sorted from PBMCs, taken on the day of the first yellow fever vaccination. The receptor source for this set is a man younger than 35 who received the YFV17D yellow fever vaccine.

This clonotype was counted at least ten times. The gene calls are TRBV7-9 and TRBJ2-2; 9 nucleotides line up with TRBD1. Germline loops: CDR1 SEHNR, CDR2 FQNEAQ (reference sequence). V was pared by 0 bases and J by 6 bases, with 8 bases of the junction left unmatched. The CDR3 is 17 residues long. The CDR3 region is CASSLARTGVWAGELFF. The CDR3 bases are TGTGCCAGCAGCTTAGCGCGGACAGGGGTATGGGCCGGGGAGCTGTTTTTT.

This clonotype was found a few times. The chain couples TRBV7-8 to TRBJ2-5; D remains unclear. The CDR3 is 11 amino acids. The V end lost 5 bases, the J end lost 5 bases, and 6 bases lay between the germline ends. From germline, CDR1 is SGHVS and CDR2 FQNEAQ. This CDR3 is CASSPTETQYF. The CDR3 bases are TGTGCCAGCAGCCCAACGGAGACCCAGTACTTC.

With regard to this clonotype: With a much larger clone just one base away, this may be a read error. This chain connects TRBV5-5 to TRBJ2-7; 11 nucleotides line up with TRBD2. The CDR3 extends over 14 amino acids. The V gene's germline CDR1 is SGHKS and CDR2 YYEKEE (reference sequence). Trimming removed 4 bases from V and 7 bases from J; junction bases left unmatched: 7. CDR3 amino acids: CASSIYSGGEEQYV. CDR3 coding DNA: TGTGCCAGCAGCATATATAGCGGGGGGGAAGAGCAGTACGTC.

This clonotype has only a few counts. V is TRBV5-1 and J is TRBJ2-5, with 8 positions matching TRBD1. CDR1 is SGHRS, CDR2 YFSETQ, per germline. This CDR3 spans 15 amino acids. With 4 bases clipped from V and 1 base from J, the junction kept 6 bases outside the gene matches. In DNA, the CDR3 is TGCGCCAGCAGCGTACGGACAGGGTCCCAAGAGACCCAGTACTTC. Amino acid sequence: CASSVRTGSQETQYF.

This clonotype was seen ten or more times. The junction differs from germline at one of its ends, possibly a read error. The chain carries TRBV7-7 and TRBJ2-5; TRBD2 is a possible D gene (5 bases). Germline CDR1 reads SSHAT; CDR2 reads FNYEAQ (reference sequence). The CDR3 length is 12 residues. The CDR3 bases are TGTGCTAGCAGCCAGCCTGCGGGGACCCAGTACTTC. This translates into CASSQPAGTQYF.

The chain recombines TRBV12-3 or TRBV12-4 with TRBJ1-1; D not resolved. CDR3 length: 12 amino acids. Trimming took 6 bases from V and 7 from J, leaving 12 bases between them. CDR3 amino acids: CASSLPWVEAFF. In DNA form, the CDR3 reads TGTGCCAGCAGCCTGCCCTGGGTTGAAGCTTTCTTT.

This chain links TRBV4-1 with TRBJ1-2; 7 bases agree with TRBD1. Per the germline V gene, CDR1 is MGHRA and CDR2 is YSYEKL. V gave up 6 bases and J gave up 8 bases; unmatched junction bases: 12. The CDR3 extends over 14 amino acids. The CDR3 sequence is CASSHPDRENGYTF. The CDR3 nucleotides are TGCGCCAGCAGTCATCCAGACAGGGAGAACGGCTACACCTTC.

This clonotype was counted a few times. The gene calls are TRBV5-1 and TRBJ1-1; D is possibly TRBD1 (5 bases). The CDR3 loop spans 15 amino acids. CDR1 SGHRS and CDR2 YFSETQ come from the germline V gene. V dropped 5 bases and J dropped 4 bases, with 18 bases sitting between them. CDR3 in amino acids: CASRSSFGGGTEAFF. Here the CDR3 DNA reads TGCGCCAGCAGATCATCTTTCGGGGGAGGCACTGAAGCTTTCTTT.

The J gene is TRBJ1-1, the V gene TRBV3-1; TRBD1 might be the D (5 bases). The V end was cut by 3 bases, the J end by 0 bases, with 17 bases between. The germline V gene has CDR1 LGHDT and CDR2 YNNKEL (reference sequence). CDR3 size: 17 residues. The CDR3 protein is CASSQGPGHQLNTEAFF. The CDR3 nucleotides are TGTGCCAGCAGCCAGGGTCCCGGACACCAATTGAACACTGAAGCTTTCTTT.

This clonotype came up a few times. In DNA form, the CDR3 reads TGTGCCAGCAGTTACTCGATCGGACAGGGTATTAATTCACCCCTCCACTTT. Amino acid sequence: CASSYSIGQGINSPLHF. The rearrangement joins TRBV6-5 to TRBJ1-6, with TRBD1 identical over 8 bases. The J segment lost 6 bases and the V segment lost 0 bases, leaving 7 bases of the junction unmatched. Germline CDR1 MNHEY, CDR2 SVGAGI. CDR3 length: 17 amino acids.

On this clonotype itself: Compared with germline, one end of the junction differs, possibly owing to a read error. V usage is TRBV4-1 and J usage is TRBJ1-1; 7 bases are shared with TRBD1. CDR1 and CDR2 (germline): MGHRA, YSYEKL. This CDR3 spans 15 amino acids. The CDR3 reads CASSQEVTGDTESFF. The CDR3 DNA sequence: TGCGCCAGCAGCCAAGAGGTCACAGGGGACACTGAATCTTTCTTT.

This clonotype showed up many times. This sequence joins TRBV10-1 and TRBJ2-1; D call uncertain. With 2 bases removed from V and 0 bases from J, the gap between germline ends came to 11 bases. This CDR3 contains 16 residues. The V gene's germline CDR1 is WNHNN and CDR2 SYGVQD (reference sequence). CDR3 nucleotides: TGCGCCAGCAGTGAGGTGCCCGTACGCTCCTACAATGAGCAGTTCTTC. This codes for CASSEVPVRSYNEQFF.

This clonotype occurred a few times. This chain uses TRBV7-9 with TRBJ2-5; 9 positions match TRBD1. V shed 4 bases and J 4 bases; nucleotides not matched to a gene: 4. CDR1 and CDR2 (germline): SEHNR, FQNEAQ (reference sequence). This CDR3 comprises 14 residues. This CDR3 is CASSSPTGGETQYF. DNA for the CDR3: TGTGCCAGCAGCTCCCCGACAGGGGGAGAGACCCAGTACTTC.

This clonotype has a count of ten or more. The chain recombines TRBV10-3 with TRBJ2-7; D remains ambiguous. CDR3 size: 15 residues. Trimming pared 10 bases from V and 0 bases from J, leaving 19 bases between. Germline CDR1 and CDR2: ENHRY and SYGVKD. As DNA, the CDR3 is TGTGCCAGCTCGCTCGGACCCAGGAGCTCCTACGAGCAGTACGTC. Its protein is CASSLGPRSSYEQYV.

This clonotype was counted only a few times. This rearrangement joins TRBV4-3 to TRBJ1-4; TRBD1 is a possible D gene (5 bases). This CDR3 is 16 amino acids long. Germline V gene lookup returns CDR1 LGHNA and CDR2 YSLEER. Trimming left V 3 bases short and J 6 bases short, with 17 bases between. The chain's CDR3 is CASSHTTRDGYEKLFF. For the CDR3, the DNA is TGCGCCAGCAGCCACACAACCCGGGACGGATATGAAAAACTGTTTTTT.

This clonotype was picked up many times. J is TRBJ2-2 and V is TRBV7-8, with 7 bases lining up with TRBD1. Per the germline V gene, CDR1 is SGHVS and CDR2 is FQNEAQ. The CDR3 is 20 residues long. V dropped 2 bases and J dropped 2; count of bases not matched to a gene: 17. The CDR3 is CASSLNRILMGQLNTGELFF. CDR3 DNA sequence: TGTGCCAGCAGCTTAAATCGGATTTTAATGGGACAGCTTAACACCGGGGAGCTGTTTTTT.